The present T cell receptor (beta chain) was sequenced within a study of OX40 agonist ivuxolimab in advanced cancers. On this clone: Its antigen remains unidentified.

General study results and limits: Dose levels from 0.1 to 3.0 mg/kg saw CD4+ and CD8+ blood T cells expand clonally by week 6. Among the lowest peripheral clonal expansion occurred in 0.1-3.0 mg/kg partial responders. Averaged across samples, CD8+ T cells carried more expanded clones than CD4+ did.

Produced via immunoSEQ multiplex PCR; TCRdb's table is partial and in-frame only. The sample lists approximately 66,000 clones; around 88% were seen once. The CDR3 extends over 14 amino acids. Trimming cost V 1 base and J 5 bases, with 12 bases left between them. The germline gives CDR1 KGHSH, CDR2 LQKENI. This specimen was CD4+ or CD8+ T cells sorted from blood, taken in a trial of the OX40 agonist ivuxolimab. The chain recombines TRBV18 with TRBJ2-7; TRBD1 is a possible D gene (5 bases). This TCR derives from an adult with an advanced solid tumor such as melanoma, head and neck, liver or kidney cancer. The DNA for the CDR3 is TGTGCCAGCTCACCACAGGGGAATCGCCACGAGCAGTACTTC. As protein: CASSPQGNRHEQYF.